Here is one T cell receptor (gamma chain) with its context. Which antigen it targets is not known. This sequence may be a read error, since a much larger clone differs from it by one base. The library came from RT-PCR. Instrument used: Illumina MiSeq. Clone calls in TCRdb were regenerated from the public reads with CATT, after which identical DNA sequences shared one row. Across this sample there are roughly 700 gamma-chain clones, with approximately 21% seen only once. The top ten hold 11% of the sample. This specimen belongs to a study of gamma-delta T cells after stem cell transplantation (dated by TCRdb to the mid-2010s). The germline V gene (reference sequence) yields GITISATS for CDR1 and ISYDGTV for CDR2. From its cysteine to its phenylalanine, the CDR3 spans 17 amino acids. The DNA shown is the 51-base CDR3, in frame from base 1.

The origin of this receptor is a human donor. It is not recorded whose cells these are; they may come from a transplant donor. In this chain, TRGV9 is recombined with TRGJP. Sample: gamma-delta T cells. The CDR3 reads as follows: CALWEVGKELGKKIEVF. In nucleotide form, the sequence is TGTGCCTTGTGGGAGGTTGGGAAAGAGTTGGGCAAAAAAATCGAGGTATTT.